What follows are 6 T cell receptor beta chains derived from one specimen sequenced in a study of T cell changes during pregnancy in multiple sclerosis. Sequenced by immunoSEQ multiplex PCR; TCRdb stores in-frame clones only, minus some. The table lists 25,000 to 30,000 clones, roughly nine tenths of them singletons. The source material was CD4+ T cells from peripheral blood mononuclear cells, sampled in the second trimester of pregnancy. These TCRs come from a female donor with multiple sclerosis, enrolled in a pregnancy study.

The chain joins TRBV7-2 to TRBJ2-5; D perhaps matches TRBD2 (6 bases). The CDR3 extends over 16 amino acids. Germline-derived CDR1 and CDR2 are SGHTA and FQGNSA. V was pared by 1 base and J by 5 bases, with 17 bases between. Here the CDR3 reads CASSLELAGPRETQYF. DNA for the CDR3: TGTGCCAGCAGCTTAGAACTGGCGGGGCCCCGGGAGACCCAGTACTTC.

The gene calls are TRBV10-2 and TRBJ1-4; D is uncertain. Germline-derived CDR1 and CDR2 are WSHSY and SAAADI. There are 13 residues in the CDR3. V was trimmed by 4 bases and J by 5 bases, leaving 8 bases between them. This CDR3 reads CASSVWANEKLFF. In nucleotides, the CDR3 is TGCGCCAGCAGTGTCTGGGCAAATGAAAAACTGTTTTTT.

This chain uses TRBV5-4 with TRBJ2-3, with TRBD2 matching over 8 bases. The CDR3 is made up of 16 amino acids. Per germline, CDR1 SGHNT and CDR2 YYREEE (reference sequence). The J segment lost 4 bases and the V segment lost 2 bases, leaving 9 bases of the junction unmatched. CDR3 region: CASSLPRSGVSDTQYF. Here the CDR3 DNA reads TGTGCCAGCAGCTTACCCCGTAGCGGGGTGTCAGATACGCAGTATTTT. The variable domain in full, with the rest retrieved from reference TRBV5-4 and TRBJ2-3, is ETGVTQSPTHLIKTRGQQVTLRCSSQSGHNTVSWYQQALGQGPQFIFQYYREEENGRGNFPPRFSGLQFPNYSSELNVNALELDDSALYLCASSLPRSGVSDTQYFGPGTRLTVL.

This CDR3 reads CASRSPGGPHEQYF. In nucleotides, the CDR3 is TGTGCCAGCAGATCACCGGGGGGCCCCCACGAGCAGTACTTC. The chain carries TRBV28 and TRBJ2-7; a possible D gene is TRBD2 (7 bases). Trimming removed 6 bases from V and 5 bases from J, with 17 bases in between. The CDR3 covers 14 residues. CDR1 and CDR2 (germline): MDHEN, SYDVKM.

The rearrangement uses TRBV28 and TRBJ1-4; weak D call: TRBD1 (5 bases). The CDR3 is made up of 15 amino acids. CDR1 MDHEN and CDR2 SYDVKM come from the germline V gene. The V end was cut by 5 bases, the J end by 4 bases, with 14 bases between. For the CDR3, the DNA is TGTGCCAGCAGTCCCACAGGTACCCTTAATGAAAAACTGTTTTTT. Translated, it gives CASSPTGTLNEKLFF.

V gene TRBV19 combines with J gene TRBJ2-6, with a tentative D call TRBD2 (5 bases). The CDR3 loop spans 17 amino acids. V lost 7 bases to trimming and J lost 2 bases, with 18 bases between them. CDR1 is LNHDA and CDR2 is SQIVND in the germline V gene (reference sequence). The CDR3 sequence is CASILGRTGTGANVLTF. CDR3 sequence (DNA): TGTGCCAGTATTCTCGGGCGGACTGGGACTGGGGCCAACGTCCTGACTTTC.